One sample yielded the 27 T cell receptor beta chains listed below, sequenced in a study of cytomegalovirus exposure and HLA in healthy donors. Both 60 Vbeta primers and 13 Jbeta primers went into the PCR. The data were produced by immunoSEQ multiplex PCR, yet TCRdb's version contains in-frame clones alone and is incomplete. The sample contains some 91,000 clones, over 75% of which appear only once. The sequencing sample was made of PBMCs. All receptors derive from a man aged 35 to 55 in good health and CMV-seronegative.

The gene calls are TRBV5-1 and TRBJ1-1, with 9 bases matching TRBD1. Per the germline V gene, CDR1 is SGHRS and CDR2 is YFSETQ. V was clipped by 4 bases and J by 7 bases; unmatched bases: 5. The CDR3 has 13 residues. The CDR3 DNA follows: TGCGCCAGCAGCGTGGGGACAGGGCGTGAAGCTTTCTTT. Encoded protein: CASSVGTGREAFF.

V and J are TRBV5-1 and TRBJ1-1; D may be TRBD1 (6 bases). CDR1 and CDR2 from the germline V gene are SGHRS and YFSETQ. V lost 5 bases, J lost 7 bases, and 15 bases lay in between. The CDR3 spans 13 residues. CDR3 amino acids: CASRSGRTDEAFF. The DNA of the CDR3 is TGCGCCAGCAGGTCGGGGCGGACAGATGAAGCTTTCTTT.

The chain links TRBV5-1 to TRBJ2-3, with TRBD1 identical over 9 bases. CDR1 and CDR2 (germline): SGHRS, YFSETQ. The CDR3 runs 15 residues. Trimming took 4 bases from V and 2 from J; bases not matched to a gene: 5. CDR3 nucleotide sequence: TGCGCCAGCAGCATCCGGGACAGGGACACAGATACGCAGTATTTT. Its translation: CASSIRDRDTDTQYF.

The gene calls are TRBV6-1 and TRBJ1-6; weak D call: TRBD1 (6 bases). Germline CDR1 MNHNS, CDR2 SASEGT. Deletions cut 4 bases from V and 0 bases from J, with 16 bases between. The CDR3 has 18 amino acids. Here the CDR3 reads CASSVQRDNLSYNSPLHF. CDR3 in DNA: TGTGCCAGCAGTGTCCAGAGGGACAACCTCTCCTATAATTCACCCCTCCACTTT.

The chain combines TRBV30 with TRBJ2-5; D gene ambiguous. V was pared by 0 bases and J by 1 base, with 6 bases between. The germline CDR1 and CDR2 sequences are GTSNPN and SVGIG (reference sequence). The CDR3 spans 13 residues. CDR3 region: CAWSVSLQETQYF. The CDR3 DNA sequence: TGTGCCTGGAGTGTCTCACTCCAAGAGACCCAGTACTTC.

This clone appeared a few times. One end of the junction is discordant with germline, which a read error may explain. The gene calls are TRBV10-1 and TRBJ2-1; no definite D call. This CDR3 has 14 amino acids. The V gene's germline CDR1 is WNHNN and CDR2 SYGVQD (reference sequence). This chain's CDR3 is CASSQRQAYNEQFF. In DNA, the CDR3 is TGCGCTAGCAGTCAACGGCAGGCATACAATGAGCAGTTCTTC.

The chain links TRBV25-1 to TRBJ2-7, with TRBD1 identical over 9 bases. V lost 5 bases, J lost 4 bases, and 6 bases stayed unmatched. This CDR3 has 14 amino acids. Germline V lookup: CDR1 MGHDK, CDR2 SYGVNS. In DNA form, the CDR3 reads TGTGCCAGCAGTAGACGGGACAGGGCTTACGAGCAGTACTTC. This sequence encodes CASSRRDRAYEQYF.

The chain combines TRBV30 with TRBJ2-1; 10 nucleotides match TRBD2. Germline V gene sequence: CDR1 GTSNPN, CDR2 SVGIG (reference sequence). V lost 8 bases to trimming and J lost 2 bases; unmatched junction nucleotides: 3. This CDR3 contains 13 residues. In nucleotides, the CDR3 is TGTGCCCTAGCGGGGGAGGCCTACAATGAGCAGTTCTTC. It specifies CALAGEAYNEQFF.

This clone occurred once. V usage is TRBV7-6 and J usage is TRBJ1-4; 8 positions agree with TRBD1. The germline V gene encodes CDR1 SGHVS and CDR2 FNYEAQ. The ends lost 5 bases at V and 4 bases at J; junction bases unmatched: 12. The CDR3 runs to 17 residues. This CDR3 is CASSPRQGHPYNEKLFF. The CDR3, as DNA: TGTGCCAGCAGCCCTAGACAGGGGCATCCTTATAATGAAAAACTGTTTTTT.

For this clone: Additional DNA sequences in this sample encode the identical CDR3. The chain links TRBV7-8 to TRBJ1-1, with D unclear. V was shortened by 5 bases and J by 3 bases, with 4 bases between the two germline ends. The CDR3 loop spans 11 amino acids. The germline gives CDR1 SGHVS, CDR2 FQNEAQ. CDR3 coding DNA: TGTGCCAGCAGCCCGGACACTGAAGCTTTCTTT. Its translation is CASSPDTEAFF.

CDR3 in DNA: TGTGCCAGCAGGCCCGGGACAGGGGGTTCTAATGAAAAACTGTTTTTT. This sequence encodes CASRPGTGGSNEKLFF. This chain joins TRBV2 and TRBJ1-4; 11 bases line up with TRBD1. The length of the CDR3 is 16 residues. With V trimmed by 6 bases and J by 3 bases, 6 bases remained unmatched. Germline assignment: CDR1 SNHLY and CDR2 FYNNEI.

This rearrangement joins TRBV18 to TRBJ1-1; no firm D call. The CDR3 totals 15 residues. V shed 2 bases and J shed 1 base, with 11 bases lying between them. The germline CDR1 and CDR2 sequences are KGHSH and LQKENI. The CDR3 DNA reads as TGTGCCAGCTCACCAACGAAACAGACGAACACTGAAGCTTTCTTT. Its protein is CASSPTKQTNTEAFF. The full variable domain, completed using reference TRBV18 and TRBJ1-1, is NAGVMQNPRHLVRRRGQEARLRCSPMKGHSHVYWYRQLPEEGLKFMVYLQKENIIDESGMPKERFSAEFPKEGPSILRIQQVVRGDSAAYFCASSPTKQTNTEAFFGQGTRLTVV.

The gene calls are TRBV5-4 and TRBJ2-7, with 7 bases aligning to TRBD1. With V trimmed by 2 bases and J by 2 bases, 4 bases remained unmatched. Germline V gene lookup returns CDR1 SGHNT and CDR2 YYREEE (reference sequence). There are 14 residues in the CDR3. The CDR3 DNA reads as TGTGCCAGCAGCTTAGGGACAGCTACCTACGAGCAGTACTTC. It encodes CASSLGTATYEQYF.

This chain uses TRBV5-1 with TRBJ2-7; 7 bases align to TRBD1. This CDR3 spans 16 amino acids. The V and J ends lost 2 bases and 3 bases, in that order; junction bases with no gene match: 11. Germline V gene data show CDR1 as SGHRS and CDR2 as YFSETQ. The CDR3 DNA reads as TGCGCCAGCAGCTTAAGGGCCCCGGGACAGCTCTACGAGCAGTACTTC. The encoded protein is CASSLRAPGQLYEQYF.

The CDR3 nucleotides are TGTGCCTGGGAGGGCCAGGTCGGGGAGCTGTTTTTT. Translating gives CAWEGQVGELFF. The rearrangement links TRBV30 to TRBJ2-2, with D possibly TRBD2 on 5 matching bases. Germline V gene sequence: CDR1 GTSNPN, CDR2 SVGIG (reference sequence). The CDR3 length is 12 residues. Trimming stripped 5 bases from V and 7 bases from J, with 11 bases between.

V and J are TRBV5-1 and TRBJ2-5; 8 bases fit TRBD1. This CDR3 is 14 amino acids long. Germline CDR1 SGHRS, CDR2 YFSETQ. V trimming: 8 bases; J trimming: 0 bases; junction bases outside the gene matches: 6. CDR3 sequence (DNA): TGCGCCAGTAAGACAGGGGCCAACCAAGAGACCCAGTACTTC. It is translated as CASKTGANQETQYF.

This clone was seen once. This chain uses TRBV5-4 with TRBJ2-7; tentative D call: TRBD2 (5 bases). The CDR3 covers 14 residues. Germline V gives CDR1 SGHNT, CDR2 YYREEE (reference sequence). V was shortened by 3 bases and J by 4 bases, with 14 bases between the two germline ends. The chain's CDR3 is CASSYGLGVYEQYF. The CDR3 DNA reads TGTGCCAGCAGCTACGGACTGGGCGTATACGAGCAGTACTTC.

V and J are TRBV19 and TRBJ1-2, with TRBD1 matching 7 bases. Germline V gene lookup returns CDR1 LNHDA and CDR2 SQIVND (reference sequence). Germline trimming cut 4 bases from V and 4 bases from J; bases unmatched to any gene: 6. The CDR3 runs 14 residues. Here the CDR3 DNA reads TGTGCCAGTAGTACAGGACAGGATGGCTATGGCTACACCTTC. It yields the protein CASSTGQDGYGYTF.

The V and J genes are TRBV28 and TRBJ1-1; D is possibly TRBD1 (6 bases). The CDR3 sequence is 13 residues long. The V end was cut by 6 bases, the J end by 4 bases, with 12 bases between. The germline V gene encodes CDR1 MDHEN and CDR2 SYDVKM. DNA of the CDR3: TGTGCCAGCAGCCTCAGGGGACGCACTGAAGCTTTCTTT. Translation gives CASSLRGRTEAFF.

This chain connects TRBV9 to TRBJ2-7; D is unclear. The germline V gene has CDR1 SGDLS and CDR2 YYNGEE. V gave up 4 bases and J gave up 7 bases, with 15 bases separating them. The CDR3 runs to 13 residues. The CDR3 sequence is CASSPKDTEEQYF. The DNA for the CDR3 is TGTGCCAGCAGCCCAAAAGACACGGAAGAGCAGTACTTC.

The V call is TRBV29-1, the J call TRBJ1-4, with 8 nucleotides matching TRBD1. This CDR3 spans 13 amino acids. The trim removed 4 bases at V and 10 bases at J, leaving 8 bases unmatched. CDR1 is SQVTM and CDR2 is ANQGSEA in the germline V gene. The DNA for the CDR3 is TGCAGCGTTGCCGACAGGGGCACGGGAAAACTGTTTTTT. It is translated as CSVADRGTGKLFF.

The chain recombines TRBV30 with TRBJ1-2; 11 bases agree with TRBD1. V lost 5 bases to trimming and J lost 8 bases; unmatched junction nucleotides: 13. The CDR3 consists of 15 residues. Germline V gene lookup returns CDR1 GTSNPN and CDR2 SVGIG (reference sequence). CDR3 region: CAWLAWGQGVYGYTF. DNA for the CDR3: TGTGCCTGGTTAGCATGGGGACAGGGGGTTTACGGCTACACCTTC.

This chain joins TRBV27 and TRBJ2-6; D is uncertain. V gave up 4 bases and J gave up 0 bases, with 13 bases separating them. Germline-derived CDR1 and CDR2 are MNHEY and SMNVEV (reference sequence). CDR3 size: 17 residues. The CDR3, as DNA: TGTGCCAGCAGTTCCTTGGCAGGCCTCTCTGGGGCCAACGTCCTGACTTTC. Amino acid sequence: CASSSLAGLSGANVLTF.

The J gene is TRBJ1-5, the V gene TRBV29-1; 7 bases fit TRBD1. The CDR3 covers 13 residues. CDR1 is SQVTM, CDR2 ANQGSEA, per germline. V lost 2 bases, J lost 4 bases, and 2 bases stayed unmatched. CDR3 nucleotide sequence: TGCAGCGTTGAACAGGGGGATAATCAGCCCCAGCATTTT. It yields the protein CSVEQGDNQPQHF. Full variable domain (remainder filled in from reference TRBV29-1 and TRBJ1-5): SAVISQKPSRDICQRGTSLTIQCQVDSQVTMMFWYRQQPGQSLTLIATANQGSEATYESGFVIDKFPISRPNLTFSTLTVSNMSPEDSSIYLCSVEQGDNQPQHFGDGTRLSIL.

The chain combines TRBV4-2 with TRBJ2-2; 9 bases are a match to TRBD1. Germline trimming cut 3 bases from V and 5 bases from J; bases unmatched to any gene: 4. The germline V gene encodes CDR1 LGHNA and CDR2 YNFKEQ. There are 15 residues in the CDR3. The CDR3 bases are TGTGCCAGCAGCCAGCTGGGACAGGGTACCGGGGAGCTGTTTTTT. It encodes CASSQLGQGTGELFF.

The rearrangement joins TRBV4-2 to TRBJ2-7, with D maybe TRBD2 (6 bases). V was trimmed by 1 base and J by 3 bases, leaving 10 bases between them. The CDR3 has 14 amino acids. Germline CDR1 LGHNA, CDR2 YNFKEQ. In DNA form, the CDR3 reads TGTGCCAGCAGCCAAGTGGAGGGGCACTACGAGCAGTACTTC. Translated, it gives CASSQVEGHYEQYF.

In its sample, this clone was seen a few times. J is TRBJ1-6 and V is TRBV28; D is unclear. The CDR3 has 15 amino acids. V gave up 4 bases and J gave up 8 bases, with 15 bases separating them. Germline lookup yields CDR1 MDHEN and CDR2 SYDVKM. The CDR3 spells CASSSLRRSDSPLHF. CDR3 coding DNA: TGTGCCAGCAGTTCATTACGTCGGTCCGATTCACCCCTCCACTTT.